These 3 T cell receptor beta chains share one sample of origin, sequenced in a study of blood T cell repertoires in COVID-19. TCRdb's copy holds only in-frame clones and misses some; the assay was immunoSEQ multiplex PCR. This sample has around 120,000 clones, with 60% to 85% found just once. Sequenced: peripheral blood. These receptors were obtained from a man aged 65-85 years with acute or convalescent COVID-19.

In nucleotides, the CDR3 is TGTGCCAGCAGCTTGACACAGGGAACTGGAAACACCATATATTTT. This translates into CASSLTQGTGNTIYF. The gene calls are TRBV7-3 and TRBJ1-3; D is perhaps TRBD1 (6 bases). The CDR3 runs 15 residues. V lost 3 bases to trimming and J lost 2 bases, with 11 bases between them. Germline-derived CDR1 and CDR2 are SGHTA and FQGTGA.

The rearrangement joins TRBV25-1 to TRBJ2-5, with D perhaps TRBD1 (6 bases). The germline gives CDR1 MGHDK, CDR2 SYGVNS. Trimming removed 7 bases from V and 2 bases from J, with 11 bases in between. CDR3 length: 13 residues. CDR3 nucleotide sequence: TGTGCCAGCAAAGACAGGACACAAGAGACCCAGTACTTC. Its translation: CASKDRTQETQYF.

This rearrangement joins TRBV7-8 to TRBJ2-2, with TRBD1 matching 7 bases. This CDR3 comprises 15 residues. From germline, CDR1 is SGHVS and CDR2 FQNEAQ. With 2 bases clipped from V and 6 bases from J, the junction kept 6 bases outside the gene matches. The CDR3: CASSLWATGPGELFF. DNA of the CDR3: TGTGCCAGCAGCTTATGGGCGACAGGGCCCGGGGAGCTGTTTTTT.